The 23 T cell receptor beta chains below all came from one sample that was sequenced in a study of CD8+ T cells in alopecia areata. Reverse transcribed after extraction, RNA yielded cDNA as the sequencing template. Libraries were prepared by immunoSEQ multiplex PCR; TCRdb keeps only in-frame clonotypes and omits some of them. The table records 130,000 to 150,000 clones, 62% of them present only once. Material: CD8+ T cells sorted from blood. The receptors were gathered from a human donor in good health.

This chain links TRBV11-2 with TRBJ2-5, with D possibly matching TRBD1 (5 bases). V was trimmed by 1 base and J by 4 bases, leaving 10 bases between them. The germline V gene encodes CDR1 SGHAT and CDR2 FQNNGV. This CDR3 spans 14 amino acids. CDR3 DNA sequence: TGTGCCAGCAGCTTAGCCCAGGGTCGAGAGACCCAGTACTTC. As protein: CASSLAQGRETQYF. The full variable domain, completed using reference TRBV11-2 and TRBJ2-5, is EAGVAQSPRYKIIEKRQSVAFWCNPISGHATLYWYQQILGQGPKLLIQFQNNGVVDDSQLPKDRFSAERLKGVDSTLKIQPAKLEDSAVYLCASSLAQGRETQYFGPGTRLLVL.

This CDR3 reads CASGRLVNEQFF. Here the CDR3 DNA reads TGCGCCAGCGGGAGATTAGTTAATGAGCAGTTCTTC. V is TRBV5-1 and J is TRBJ2-1; perhaps TRBD2 as D (5 bases). V was shortened by 7 bases and J by 7 bases, with 12 bases between the two germline ends. Germline assignment: CDR1 SGHRS and CDR2 YFSETQ. This CDR3 contains 12 residues.

Here the CDR3 DNA reads TGTGCCAGCAGCGTAGGTGAAGGAACCTACGAGCAGTACTTC. This encodes CASSVGEGTYEQYF. This chain connects TRBV9 to TRBJ2-7; D remains unclear. CDR1 SGDLS and CDR2 YYNGEE come from the germline V gene. This CDR3 comprises 14 residues. V lost 0 bases, J lost 2 bases, and 9 bases lay in between.

V and J are TRBV28 and TRBJ2-1; TRBD2 matches 16 bases. The CDR3 is 17 amino acids. V dropped 6 bases and J dropped 8; count of bases not matched to a gene: 10. Germline CDR1 reads MDHEN; CDR2 reads SYDVKM. The CDR3 spells CASRNLGLAGGRYEQFF. The CDR3 bases are TGTGCCAGCAGGAACCTGGGACTAGCGGGAGGGCGGTATGAGCAGTTCTTC.

As concerns this clone: A read error likely explains this, since a far larger clone differs by one base. The genes are TRBV5-1 and TRBJ1-1; D ambiguous. CDR3 length: 16 residues. Trimming took off 1 base at V and 3 bases at J, with 16 bases between the two ends. Germline V gives CDR1 SGHRS, CDR2 YFSETQ. The CDR3 DNA is TGCGCCAGCAGCTTGAGGGTCCTCTTGAGGGACACTGAAGCTTTCTTT. Translated, it gives CASSLRVLLRDTEAFF.

V gene TRBV5-1 combines with J gene TRBJ2-5; no clear D. The CDR3 consists of 15 residues. The germline V gene has CDR1 SGHRS and CDR2 YFSETQ. V was cut by 4 bases and J by 5 bases, with 18 bases left in between. The CDR3 bases are TGCGCCAGCAGCCAAGGCCACCACCAGTGGGAGACCCAGTACTTC. Amino acid sequence: CASSQGHHQWETQYF.

The chain recombines TRBV29-1 with TRBJ2-7, with D unresolved. The CDR3 runs to 13 residues. V shed 3 bases and J shed 3 bases, with 12 bases lying between them. Germline assignment: CDR1 SQVTM and CDR2 ANQGSEA. For the CDR3, the DNA is TGCAGCGTTGACCTGGGGATGGGCTACGAGCAGTACTTC. It encodes CSVDLGMGYEQYF.

The chain employs TRBV2 and TRBJ2-7; no clear D gene. The CDR3 length is 12 residues. Trimming shortened V by 8 bases and J by 2 bases, and 10 bases separated the two germline ends. The germline V gene encodes CDR1 SNHLY and CDR2 FYNNEI. The CDR3 nucleotides read TGTGCCAGCTTCGGGTCCGCCTACGAGCAGTACTTC. Its protein is CASFGSAYEQYF.

This clone was detected a few times. This chain connects TRBV27 to TRBJ2-1; D remains unclear. The CDR3 sequence is 15 residues long. CDR1 and CDR2 (germline): MNHEY, SMNVEV (reference sequence). Trimming removed 3 bases from V and 3 bases from J, with 12 bases in between. The CDR3 region is CASSLGSVGYNEQFF. CDR3 sequence (DNA): TGTGCCAGCAGTTTGGGAAGCGTAGGCTACAATGAGCAGTTCTTC.

This clone was counted a few times. This chain joins TRBV5-1 and TRBJ2-2; 10 bases are shared with TRBD2. V trimming: 4 bases; J trimming: 1 base; junction bases outside the gene matches: 4. The CDR3 spans 16 residues. CDR1 is SGHRS, CDR2 YFSETQ, per germline. The CDR3, as DNA: TGCGCCAGCAGCCCTCGGACTAGCGGGAACACCGGGGAGCTGTTTTTT. It specifies CASSPRTSGNTGELFF.

This clone was observed once. The J gene is TRBJ2-3, the V gene TRBV5-4; 7 bases fit TRBD1. CDR3 length: 13 residues. The germline gives CDR1 SGHNT, CDR2 YYREEE (reference sequence). V was clipped by 3 bases and J by 7 bases; unmatched bases: 5. CDR3 nucleotides: TGTGCCAGCAGCTCCGACAGGGCTAATACGCAGTATTTT. The encoded protein is CASSSDRANTQYF.

The J gene is TRBJ1-5, the V gene TRBV2; D might be TRBD1 (5 bases). CDR1 and CDR2 (germline): SNHLY, FYNNEI. Trimming took 5 bases from V and 6 from J, leaving 14 bases between them. CDR3 length: 14 residues. CDR3 DNA sequence: TGTGCCAGCAGTTACGCTTCGGGGGGTCAGCCCCAGCATTTT. This gives the protein CASSYASGGQPQHF.

V is TRBV27 and J is TRBJ1-2; D is perhaps TRBD1 (6 bases). V was pared by 0 bases and J by 8 bases, with 13 bases between. The CDR3 sequence is 14 residues long. The germline V gene has CDR1 MNHEY and CDR2 SMNVEV (reference sequence). CDR3 in DNA: TGTGCCAGCAGTTTATCCGGGCAGGGGATAGGCTACACCTTC. Residues: CASSLSGQGIGYTF.

This clone showed up many times. At one end, the junction sequence differs from germline, possibly due to a read error. Other nucleotide sequences from this sample produce the same CDR3. This chain joins TRBV10-3 and TRBJ1-2; no clear D gene. CDR1 is ENHRY, CDR2 SYGVKD, per germline. The CDR3 spans 14 residues. CDR3 in amino acids: CASSESSDVYGYTF. In DNA, the CDR3 is TGCGCCAGCAGTGAGTCGAGCGATGTATATGGCTACACCTTC.

The chain joins TRBV9 to TRBJ2-7, with D uncertain. CDR3 length: 12 amino acids. Germline V gene data show CDR1 as SGDLS and CDR2 as YYNGEE. V lost 5 bases and J 4 bases, leaving 10 bases between the germline ends. CDR3 amino acids: CASSSDGYEQYF. In nucleotides, the CDR3 is TGTGCCAGCAGTTCGGATGGGTACGAGCAGTACTTC.

This clone was picked up a small number of times. The rearrangement joins TRBV5-8 to TRBJ2-1; 8 positions match TRBD2. This CDR3 is built from 15 residues. Germline lookup yields CDR1 SGHTS and CDR2 YDEGEE. With V trimmed by 0 bases and J by 7 bases, 6 bases remained unmatched. DNA for the CDR3: TGTGCCAGCAGCTTGGGGGCGGGAGGCCAAAATGAGCAGTTCTTC. Amino acids: CASSLGAGGQNEQFF.

This chain uses TRBV19 with TRBJ2-7; D gene ambiguous. With 3 bases removed from V and 2 bases from J, the gap between germline ends came to 8 bases. Germline V CDR1 and CDR2: LNHDA, SQIVND (reference sequence). This CDR3 contains 13 residues. The DNA of the CDR3 is TGTGCCAGTAGTATCGGCTACACCTACGAGCAGTACTTC. Translating it yields CASSIGYTYEQYF.

V usage is TRBV7-2 and J usage is TRBJ2-1; D is unclear. Trimming took 1 base from V and 8 from J, leaving 9 bases between them. The CDR3 contains 13 residues. Germline V gene lookup returns CDR1 SGHTA and CDR2 FQGNSA. In DNA form, the CDR3 reads TGTGCCAGCAGCTTAGGGGCGATGGATGAGCAGTTCTTC. Translating it yields CASSLGAMDEQFF.

The chain couples TRBV20-1 to TRBJ1-2; D is uncertain. The germline V and J ends were trimmed by 4 bases and 6 bases, with 3 bases remaining between them. The CDR3 extends over 9 amino acids. CDR1 and CDR2 from the germline V gene are DFQATT and SNEGSKA (reference sequence). The CDR3 loop reads CSATDGYTF. The CDR3 region has the DNA TGCAGTGCTACAGATGGCTACACCTTC.

In nucleotides, the CDR3 is TGTGCCAGCAGCTTAGAGCTTAGCGGCACAGATACGCAGTATTTT. Translated: CASSLELSGTDTQYF. The V and J genes are TRBV11-2 and TRBJ2-3, with D maybe TRBD2 (5 bases). CDR3 size: 15 residues. The germline V gene has CDR1 SGHAT and CDR2 FQNNGV. V was trimmed by 0 bases and J by 1 base, leaving 8 bases between them.

The CDR3 coding sequence is TGTGCCAGCAGCCGGACGTTTAGCGGGAGCACAGATACGCAGTATTTT. Protein: CASSRTFSGSTDTQYF. J is TRBJ2-3 and V is TRBV2; 7 bases align to TRBD2. Trimming cost V 6 bases and J 0 bases; bases outside gene matches: 9. Germline assignment: CDR1 SNHLY and CDR2 FYNNEI. This CDR3 comprises 16 residues.

The table lists this clone with a count of one. Other DNA sequences in this sample translate to the same CDR3. The chain joins TRBV29-1 to TRBJ2-1; TRBD2 matches 7 bases. The trim removed 6 bases at V and 2 bases at J, leaving 1 base unmatched. Germline lookup yields CDR1 SQVTM and CDR2 ANQGSEA. CDR3 length: 12 amino acids. The CDR3 spells CSVGGAYNEQFF. CDR3 DNA sequence: TGCAGCGTGGGGGGGGCCTACAATGAGCAGTTCTTC.

The chain links TRBV2 to TRBJ1-1, with D unresolved. The V and J ends lost 2 bases and 2 bases respectively, with 9 bases between them. CDR1 is SNHLY and CDR2 is FYNNEI in the germline V gene. The CDR3 totals 14 residues. Here the CDR3 DNA reads TGTGCCAGCAGTGAATATGGACTAAACACTGAAGCTTTCTTT. Residues: CASSEYGLNTEAFF.